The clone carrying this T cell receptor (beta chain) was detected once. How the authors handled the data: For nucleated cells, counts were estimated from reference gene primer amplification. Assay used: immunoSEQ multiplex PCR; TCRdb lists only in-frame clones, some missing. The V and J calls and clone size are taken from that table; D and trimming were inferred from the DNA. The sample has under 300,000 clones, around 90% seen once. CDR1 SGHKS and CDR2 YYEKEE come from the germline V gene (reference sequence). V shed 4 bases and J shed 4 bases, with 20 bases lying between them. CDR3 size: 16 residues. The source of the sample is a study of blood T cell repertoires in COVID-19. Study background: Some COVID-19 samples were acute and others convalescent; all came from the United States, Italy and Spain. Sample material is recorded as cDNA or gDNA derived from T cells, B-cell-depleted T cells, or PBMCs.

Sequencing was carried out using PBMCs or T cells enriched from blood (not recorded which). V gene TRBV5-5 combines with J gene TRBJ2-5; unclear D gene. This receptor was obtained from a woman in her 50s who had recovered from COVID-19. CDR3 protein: CASSLREANYGETQYF. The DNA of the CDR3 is TGTGCCAGCAGCCTTAGAGAGGCGAACTATGGAGAGACCCAGTACTTC.